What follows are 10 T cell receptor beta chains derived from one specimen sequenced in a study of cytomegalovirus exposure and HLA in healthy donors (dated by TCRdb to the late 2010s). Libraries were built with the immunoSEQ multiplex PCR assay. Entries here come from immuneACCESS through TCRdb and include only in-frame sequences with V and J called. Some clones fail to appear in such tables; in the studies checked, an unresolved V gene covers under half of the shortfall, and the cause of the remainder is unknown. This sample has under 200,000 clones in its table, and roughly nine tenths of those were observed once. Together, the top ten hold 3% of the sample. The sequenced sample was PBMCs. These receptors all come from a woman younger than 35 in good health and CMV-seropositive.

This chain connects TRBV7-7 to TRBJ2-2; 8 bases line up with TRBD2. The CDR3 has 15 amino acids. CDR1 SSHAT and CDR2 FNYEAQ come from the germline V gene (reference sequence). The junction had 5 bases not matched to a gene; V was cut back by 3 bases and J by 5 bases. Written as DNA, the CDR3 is TGTGCCAGCAGCTTTAGCGGGGAAACAACCGGGGAGCTGTTTTTT. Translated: CASSFSGETTGELFF.

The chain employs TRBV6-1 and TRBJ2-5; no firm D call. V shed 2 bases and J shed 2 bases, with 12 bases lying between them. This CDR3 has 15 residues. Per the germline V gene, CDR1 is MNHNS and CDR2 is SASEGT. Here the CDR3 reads CASSEQTGSQETQYF. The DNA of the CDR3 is TGTGCCAGCAGTGAACAGACTGGCTCGCAAGAGACCCAGTACTTC.

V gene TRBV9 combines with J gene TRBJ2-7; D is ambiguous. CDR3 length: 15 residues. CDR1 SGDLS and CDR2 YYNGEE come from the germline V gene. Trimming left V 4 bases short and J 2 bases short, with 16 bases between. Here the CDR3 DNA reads TGTGCCAGCAGCCCAGGAAGCCATATAACCTACGAGCAGTACTTC. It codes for CASSPGSHITYEQYF.

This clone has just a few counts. CDR3 loop: CASSRGGTYGYTF. The CDR3 nucleotides are TGTGCCAGTAGTAGGGGCGGCACCTATGGCTACACCTTC. The chain employs TRBV19 and TRBJ1-2; possible D gene TRBD1, 5 bases. From germline, CDR1 is LNHDA and CDR2 SQIVND (reference sequence). CDR3 size: 13 residues. The V gene lost 4 bases and the J gene lost 4 bases, with 10 bases spanning the gap.

The CDR3 loop is CASSEILAGALTDTQYF. The CDR3 coding sequence is TGTGCCAGCAGTGAAATCCTAGCGGGGGCCCTCACAGATACGCAGTATTTT. The chain recombines TRBV2 with TRBJ2-3, with TRBD2 matching 10 bases. CDR3 size: 17 residues. The V gene's germline CDR1 is SNHLY and CDR2 FYNNEI. The V and J ends lost 2 bases and 2 bases, in that order; junction bases with no gene match: 7.

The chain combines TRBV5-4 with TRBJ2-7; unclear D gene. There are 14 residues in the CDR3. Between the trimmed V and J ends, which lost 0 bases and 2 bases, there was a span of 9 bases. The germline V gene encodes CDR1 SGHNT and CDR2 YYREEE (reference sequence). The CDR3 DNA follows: TGTGCCAGCAGCTTGGGGCAGGATACCTACGAGCAGTACTTC. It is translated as CASSLGQDTYEQYF. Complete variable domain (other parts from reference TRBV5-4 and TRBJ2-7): ETGVTQSPTHLIKTRGQQVTLRCSSQSGHNTVSWYQQALGQGPQFIFQYYREEENGRGNFPPRFSGLQFPNYSSELNVNALELDDSALYLCASSLGQDTYEQYFGPGTRLTVT.

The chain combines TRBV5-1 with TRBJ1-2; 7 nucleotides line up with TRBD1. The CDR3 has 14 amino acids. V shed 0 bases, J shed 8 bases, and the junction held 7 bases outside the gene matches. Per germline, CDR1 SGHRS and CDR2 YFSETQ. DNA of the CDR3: TGCGCCAGCAGCTTGGCGACAGGGTTGTGGGGCTACACCTTC. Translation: CASSLATGLWGYTF.

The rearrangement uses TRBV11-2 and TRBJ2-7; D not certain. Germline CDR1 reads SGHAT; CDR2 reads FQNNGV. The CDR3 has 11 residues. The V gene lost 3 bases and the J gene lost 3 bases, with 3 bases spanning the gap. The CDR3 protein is CASSFVYEQYF. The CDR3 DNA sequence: TGTGCCAGCAGCTTCGTCTACGAGCAGTACTTC.

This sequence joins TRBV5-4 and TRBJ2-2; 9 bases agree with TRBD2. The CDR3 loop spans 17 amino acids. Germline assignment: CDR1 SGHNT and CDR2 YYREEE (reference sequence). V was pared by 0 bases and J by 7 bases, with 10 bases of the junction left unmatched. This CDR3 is CASSLALGGGANGELFF. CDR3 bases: TGTGCCAGCAGCTTGGCCTTAGGCGGGGGGGCAAACGGGGAGCTGTTTTTT.

CDR3 sequence: CASSAFTGTDTQYF. The CDR3 coding sequence is TGTGCCAGCAGCGCGTTTACGGGGACAGATACGCAGTATTTT. This chain links TRBV6-4 with TRBJ2-3; possibly TRBD2 for D (5 bases). This CDR3 has 14 residues. Trimming stripped 6 bases from V and 3 bases from J, with 13 bases between. The germline V gene encodes CDR1 MRHNA and CDR2 SNTAGT.